These 10 T cell receptor beta chains were sequenced from one sample in a study of blood T cells in healthy people across ages. Combining a sample-barcoded 5' primer with a J-beta primer mix, a second PCR ran for roughly 7 to 11 cycles. From the 5' RACE reads, TCRdb called clonotypes with MiXCR, one entry per CDR3 protein. The sample records 1.5 million to 2 million distinct CDR3 sequences, roughly two fifths being singletons. Sequencing used blood. All receptors come from a human donor in good health.

The chain carries TRBV11-2 and TRBJ2-5, with D possibly being TRBD1 (7 bases). V was clipped by 5 bases and J by 2 bases, with 15 bases between them. Germline assignment: CDR1 SGHAT and CDR2 FQNNGV. The CDR3 has 15 residues. The CDR3 here is CASSGGTVLQETQYF. CDR3 in DNA: TGTGCCAGCAGCGGAGGGACAGTGTTACAAGAGACCCAGTACTTC.

This clonotype was observed a few times. V and J are TRBV5-1 and TRBJ1-5; maybe TRBD1 (5 bases). The germline V gene has CDR1 SGHRS and CDR2 YFSETQ. CDR3 length equals 15 residues. Trimming pared 0 bases from V and 4 bases from J, leaving 11 bases between. The CDR3 DNA is TGCGCCAGCAGCTTGGAAGGGGTTTCGAATCAGCCCCAGCATTTT. Translation gives CASSLEGVSNQPQHF.

The genes are TRBV20-1 and TRBJ2-7, with a tentative D call TRBD2 (5 bases). This CDR3 is 9 amino acids long. Germline V gene sequence: CDR1 DFQATT, CDR2 SNEGSKA (reference sequence). Trimming removed 7 bases at V and 9 bases at J, with 10 bases between. This CDR3 is CSVDLGQYF. CDR3 in DNA: TGCAGTGTGGACTTAGGGCAGTACTTC.

V gene TRBV5-1 combines with J gene TRBJ1-5, with D possibly matching TRBD1 (5 bases). The V and J ends lost 5 bases and 2 bases respectively, with 8 bases between them. The V gene's germline CDR1 is SGHRS and CDR2 YFSETQ. The CDR3 runs to 13 residues. The CDR3 is CASRGEGNQPQHF. The DNA of the CDR3 is TGCGCCAGCAGGGGGGAGGGCAATCAGCCCCAGCATTTT.

This clonotype came up a few times. This rearrangement joins TRBV29-1 to TRBJ2-5; D assignment may be TRBD1 or TRBD2 (7 bases each). CDR1 and CDR2 from the germline V gene are SQVTM and ANQGSEA. Trimming took off 7 bases at V and 4 bases at J, with 16 bases between the two ends. CDR3 length: 13 residues. The chain's CDR3 is CSAQGGTIETQYF. The CDR3 bases are TGCAGCGCCCAGGGGGGGACGATAGAGACCCAGTACTTC. The full variable domain, with the rest looked up from reference TRBV29-1 and TRBJ2-5, is SAVISQKPSRDICQRGTSLTIQCQVDSQVTMMFWYRQQPGQSLTLIATANQGSEATYESGFVIDKFPISRPNLTFSTLTVSNMSPEDSSIYLCSAQGGTIETQYFGPGTRLLVL.

This clonotype was observed once. V usage is TRBV29-1 and J usage is TRBJ1-2, with D uncertain. The CDR3 contains 13 residues. Germline assignment: CDR1 SQVTM and CDR2 ANQGSEA. V was clipped by 3 bases and J by 1 base, with 9 bases between them. The CDR3 DNA reads TGCAGCGTTGAGGACGGCATTAACTATGGCTACACCTTC. It yields the protein CSVEDGINYGYTF.

This clonotype has a handful of counts. The gene calls are TRBV7-2 and TRBJ1-2; possibly TRBD1 for D (5 bases). From germline, CDR1 is SGHTA and CDR2 FQGNSA. Trimming pared 3 bases from V and 7 bases from J, leaving 18 bases between. This CDR3 has 15 amino acids. This chain's CDR3 is CASSLRGLRDRGYTF. The CDR3, as DNA: TGTGCCAGCAGCTTGAGGGGCCTTAGGGATCGTGGCTACACCTTC.

The CDR3 region has the DNA TGCGCCAGCAGCAGAAACAGGGACAGGAGCTCCTACGAGCAGTACTTC. This gives the protein CASSRNRDRSSYEQYF. The V and J genes are TRBV5-1 and TRBJ2-7, with 8 bases identical to TRBD1. The CDR3 loop spans 16 amino acids. CDR1 and CDR2 (germline): SGHRS, YFSETQ. The V segment lost 4 bases and the J segment 0 bases; nucleotides outside the gene matches: 9.

About this clonotype: It may be a read error: a sequence one base away is much more abundant. V and J are TRBV4-3 and TRBJ2-5; no reliable D call. The CDR3 spans 13 residues. V shed 5 bases and J shed 4 bases, with 11 bases lying between them. Germline lookup yields CDR1 LGHNA and CDR2 YSLEER. The CDR3 nucleotides are TGCGCCAGCAGCATCTTGGCAGGAGAGACCCAGTACTTC. Protein: CASSILAGETQYF.

This chain connects TRBV20-1 to TRBJ2-5; D is perhaps TRBD1 or TRBD2 (5 bases each). The V end lost 6 bases, the J end lost 5 bases, and 16 bases lay between the germline ends. Per germline, CDR1 DFQATT and CDR2 SNEGSKA (reference sequence). The CDR3 is 13 residues long. CDR3 bases: TGCAGTGCCGAGGGGAAGGGCCGGGAGACCCAGTACTTC. Its translation is CSAEGKGRETQYF.